This T cell receptor beta chain was found in a study of blood T cell repertoires in COVID-19. Looking at the study overall: Samples came from the United States, Italy and Spain, spanning acute and convalescent COVID-19. From T cells, B-cell-depleted T cells, or PBMCs came the material, which was cDNA or gDNA.

Looked up from germline, CDR1 is SGHKS and CDR2 is YYEKEE (reference sequence). The CDR3 spans 13 residues. Trimming stripped 6 bases from V and 5 bases from J, with 15 bases between. Authors' data handling: Amplification with reference gene primers provided the estimates of nucleated cell counts. Profiling relied on immunoSEQ multiplex PCR, and the TCRdb table lists in-frame clones only, not all of them. V, J and clone size are taken as reported in that table, and D and trimming were inferred from the DNA itself. The table shows 250,000 or so clones, with more than 75% occurring only once. This sequence joins TRBV5-5 and TRBJ2-7; unclear D gene. The specimen sequenced was peripheral blood. This receptor was taken from a man aged 35 to 55 with active or convalescent COVID-19. The CDR3 is CASTDLAVDEQYF. DNA of the CDR3: TGTGCCAGCACCGACCTCGCGGTTGACGAGCAGTACTTC.